This record covers a single T cell receptor beta chain. These data originate in a study of blood T cell repertoires in COVID-19. Study context: Nucleic acid was either cDNA or gDNA, and it came from T cells, B-cell-depleted T cells, or PBMCs.

TCRdb's copy holds only in-frame clones and misses some; the assay was immunoSEQ multiplex PCR. The table has under 80,000 clones, approximately 86% seen once. This clonotype was obtained from a man aged 70 or older with acute or convalescent COVID-19. Sequenced material: peripheral blood.

CDR3 sequence (DNA): TGTGCCAGTAGTCCTCGGGACAGCGGCCTCTATGGCTACACCTTC. Protein product: CASSPRDSGLYGYTF. This chain uses TRBV19 with TRBJ1-2; 7 positions match TRBD1. CDR3 length: 15 residues. V was clipped by 5 bases and J by 4 bases; unmatched bases: 10. Germline assignment: CDR1 LNHDA and CDR2 SQIVND (reference sequence).